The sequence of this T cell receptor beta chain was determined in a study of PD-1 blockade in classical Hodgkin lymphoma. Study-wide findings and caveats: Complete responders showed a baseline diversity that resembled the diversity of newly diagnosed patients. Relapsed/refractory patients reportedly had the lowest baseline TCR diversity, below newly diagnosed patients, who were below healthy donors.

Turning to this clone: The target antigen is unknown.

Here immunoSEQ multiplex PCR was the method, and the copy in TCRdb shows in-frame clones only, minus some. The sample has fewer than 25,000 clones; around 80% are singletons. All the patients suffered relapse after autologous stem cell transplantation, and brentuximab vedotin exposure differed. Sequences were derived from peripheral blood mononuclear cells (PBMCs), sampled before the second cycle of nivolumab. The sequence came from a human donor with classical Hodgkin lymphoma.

DNA of the CDR3: TGTGCCAGCAGACCGGACAGCTTCTATGGCTACACCTTC. Amino acids: CASRPDSFYGYTF. V usage is TRBV7-9 and J usage is TRBJ1-2; weak D call: TRBD1 (6 bases). The CDR3 length is 13 residues. V was shortened by 6 bases and J by 4 bases, with 12 bases between the two germline ends. From germline, CDR1 is SEHNR and CDR2 FQNEAQ (reference sequence).